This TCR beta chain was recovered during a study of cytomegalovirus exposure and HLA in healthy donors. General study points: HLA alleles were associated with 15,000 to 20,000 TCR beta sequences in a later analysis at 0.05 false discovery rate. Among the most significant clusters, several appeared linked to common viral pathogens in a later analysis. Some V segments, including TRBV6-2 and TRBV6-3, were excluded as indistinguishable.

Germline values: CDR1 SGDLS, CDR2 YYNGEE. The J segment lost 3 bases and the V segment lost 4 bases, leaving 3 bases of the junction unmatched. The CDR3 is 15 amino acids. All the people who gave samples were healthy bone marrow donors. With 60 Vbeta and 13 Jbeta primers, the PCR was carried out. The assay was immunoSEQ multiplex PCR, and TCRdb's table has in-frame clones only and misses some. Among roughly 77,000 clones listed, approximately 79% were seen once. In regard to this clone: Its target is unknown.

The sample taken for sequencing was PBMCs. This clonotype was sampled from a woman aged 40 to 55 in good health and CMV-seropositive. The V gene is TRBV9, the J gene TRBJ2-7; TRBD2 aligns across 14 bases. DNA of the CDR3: TGTGCCAGCAGCTCGGGGACTAGCGGGGGCTACGAGCAGTACTTC. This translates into CASSSGTSGGYEQYF.